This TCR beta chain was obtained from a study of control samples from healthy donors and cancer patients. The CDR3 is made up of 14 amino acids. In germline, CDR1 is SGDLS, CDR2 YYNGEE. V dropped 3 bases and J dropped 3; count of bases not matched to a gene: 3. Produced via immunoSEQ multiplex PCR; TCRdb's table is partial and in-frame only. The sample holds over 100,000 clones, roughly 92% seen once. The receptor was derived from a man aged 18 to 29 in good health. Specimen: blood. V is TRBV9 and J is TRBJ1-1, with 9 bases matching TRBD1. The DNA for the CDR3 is TGTGCCAGCAGCGGGACAGGGGCGGACACTGAAGCTTTCTTT. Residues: CASSGTGADTEAFF.